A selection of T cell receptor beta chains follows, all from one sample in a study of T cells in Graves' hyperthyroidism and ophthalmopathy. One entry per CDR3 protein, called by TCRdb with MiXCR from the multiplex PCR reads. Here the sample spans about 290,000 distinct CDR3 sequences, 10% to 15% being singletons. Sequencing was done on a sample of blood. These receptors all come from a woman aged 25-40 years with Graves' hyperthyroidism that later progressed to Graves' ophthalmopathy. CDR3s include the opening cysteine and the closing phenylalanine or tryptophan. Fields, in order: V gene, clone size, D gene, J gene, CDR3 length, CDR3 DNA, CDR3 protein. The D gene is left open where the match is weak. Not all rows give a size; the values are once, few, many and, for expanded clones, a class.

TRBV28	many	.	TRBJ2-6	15	TGTGCCAGCAGTTTTATAGGGGAGGGGGCCAACGTCCTGACTTTC	CASSFIGEGANVLTF
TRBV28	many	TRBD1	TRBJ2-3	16	TGTGCCAGCAGTCGTCCCTCACAGGGGGCATCAGATACGCAGTATTTT	CASSRPSQGASDTQYF
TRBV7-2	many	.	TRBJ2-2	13	TGTGCCAGCAGCCCCCAGCGCACCGGGGAGCTGTTTTTT	CASSPQRTGELFF
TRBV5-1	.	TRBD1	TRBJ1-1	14	TGTGCCAGCAGCGTGGGGACAGGAGACACTGAAGCTTTCTTT	CASSVGTGDTEAFF
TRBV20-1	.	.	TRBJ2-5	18	TGCAGTGCTAGTAGTGCCAGCCGCCTTAGCTTAGGGTTAGAGACCCAGTACTTC	CSASSASRLSLGLETQYF
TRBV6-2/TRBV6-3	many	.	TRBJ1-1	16	TGTGCCAGCAGTTACTCGCCCCAGGGGTTGAACACTGAAGCTTTCTTT	CASSYSPQGLNTEAFF
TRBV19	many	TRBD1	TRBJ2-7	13	TGTGCCAGTGGGGGACAGGGGGCCTACGAGCAGTACTTC	CASGGQGAYEQYF
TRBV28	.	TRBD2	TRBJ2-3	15	TGTGCCAGCAGGGGGGGGATAGGGAGCACAGATACGCAGTATTTT	CASRGGIGSTDTQYF
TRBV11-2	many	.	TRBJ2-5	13	TGTGCCAGCATAGGGGGTCCCCAAGAGACCCAGTACTTC	CASIGGPQETQYF
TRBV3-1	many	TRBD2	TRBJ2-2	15	TGTGCCAGCAGCCCCGGAAGCGGGGAGACCGGGGAGCTGTTTTTT	CASSPGSGETGELFF